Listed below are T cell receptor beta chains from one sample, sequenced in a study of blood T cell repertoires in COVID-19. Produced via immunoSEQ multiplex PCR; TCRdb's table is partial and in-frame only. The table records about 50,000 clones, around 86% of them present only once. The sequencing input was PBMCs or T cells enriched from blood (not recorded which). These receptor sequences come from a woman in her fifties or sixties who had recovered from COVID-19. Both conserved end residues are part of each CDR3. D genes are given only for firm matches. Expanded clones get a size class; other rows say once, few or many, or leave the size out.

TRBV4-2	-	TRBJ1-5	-	CASSQESPGNQPQHF	TGTGCCAGCAGCCAAGAATCCCCAGGTAATCAGCCCCAGCATTTT
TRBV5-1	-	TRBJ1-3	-	CASSLGDNSGNTIYF	TGCGCCAGCAGCTTGGGCGACAACTCTGGAAACACCATATATTTT
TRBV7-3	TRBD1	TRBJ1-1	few	CASSLTVTGVGTEAFF	TGTGCCAGCAGCTTAACTGTCACAGGGGTTGGCACTGAAGCTTTCTTT
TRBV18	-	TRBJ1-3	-	CASSSDQGTGNTIYF	TGTGCCAGCTCGTCCGACCAGGGGACTGGAAACACCATATATTTT
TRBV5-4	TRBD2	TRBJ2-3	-	CASSLVGTSWADTQYF	TGTGCCAGCAGCTTGGTCGGGACTAGTTGGGCAGATACGCAGTATTTT
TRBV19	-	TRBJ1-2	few	CASSRWTAANYGYTF	TGTGCCAGTAGTCGATGGACAGCAGCTAACTATGGCTACACCTTC
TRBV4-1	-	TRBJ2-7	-	CASSPRTGDTYEQYF	TGCGCCAGCAGCCCTCGGACTGGAGATACCTACGAGCAGTACTTC
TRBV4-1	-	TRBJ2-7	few	CASSQEIASSYSYEQYF	TGCGCCAGCAGCCAAGAAATTGCGTCTAGCTACTCCTACGAGCAGTACTTC
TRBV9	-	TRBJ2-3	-	CASSPGADTQYF	TGTGCCAGCAGCCCCGGAGCAGATACGCAGTATTTT
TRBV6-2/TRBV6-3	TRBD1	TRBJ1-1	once	CASSPTGGGTEAFF	TGTGCCAGCAGTCCAACAGGGGGGGGCACTGAAGCTTTCTTT
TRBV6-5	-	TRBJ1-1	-	CASSYLTGRGTEAFF	TGTGCCAGCAGTTACCTGACAGGCCGCGGCACTGAAGCTTTCTTT
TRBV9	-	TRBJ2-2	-	CASRQGNTGELFF	TGTGCCAGCAGGCAGGGGAACACCGGGGAGCTGTTTTTT
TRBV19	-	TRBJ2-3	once	CASSKGRGKDTQYF	TGTGCCAGTAGTAAAGGCAGGGGAAAAGATACGCAGTATTTT
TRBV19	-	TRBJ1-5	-	CASSIRVDQPQHF	TGTGCCAGTAGTATCAGGGTTGATCAGCCCCAGCATTTT
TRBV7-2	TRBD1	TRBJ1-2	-	CASSLLFRGQGYTF	TGTGCCAGCAGCTTATTGTTCAGGGGGCAAGGCTACACCTTC
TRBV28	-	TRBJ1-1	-	CASSSATHQGTEAFF	TGTGCCAGCAGTTCCGCAACTCATCAGGGGACTGAAGCTTTCTTT
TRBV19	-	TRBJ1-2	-	CASSSTGAYGYTF	TGTGCCAGTAGTAGTACAGGCGCCTATGGCTACACCTTC
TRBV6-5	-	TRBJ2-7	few	CASRGSLPYEQYF	TGTGCCAGCAGAGGGAGCCTTCCCTACGAGCAGTACTTC
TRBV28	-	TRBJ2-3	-	CASSFDRLSGTSTDTQYF	TGTGCCAGCAGTTTTGATCGACTATCAGGGACTAGCACAGATACGCAGTATTTT
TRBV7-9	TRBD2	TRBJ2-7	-	CASSLKVVTSGGASEQYF	TGTGCCAGCAGCTTAAAAGTGGTAACTAGCGGGGGGGCTAGCGAGCAGTACTTC
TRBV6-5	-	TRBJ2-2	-	CASRTGHLTGELFF	TGTGCCAGCAGGACGGGACATCTCACCGGGGAGCTGTTTTTT
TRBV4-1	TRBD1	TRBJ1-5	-	CASSQTGTGVLGGNQPQHF	TGCGCCAGCAGCCAAACCGGGACAGGGGTGTTGGGGGGCAATCAGCCCCAGCATTTT